Following are 23 T cell receptor beta chains from one sample sequenced in a study of blood T cell repertoires in COVID-19. TCRdb keeps only in-frame clones here, not all; method: immunoSEQ multiplex PCR. Altogether roughly 430,000 clones are present, roughly 87% being singletons, with the ten largest covering roughly 2%. Specimen: PBMCs or T cells enriched from blood (not recorded which). Receptor source: a woman between 40 and 55 years old with acute COVID-19.

The chain recombines TRBV6-1 with TRBJ1-1; TRBD1 matches at 7 bases. The germline V gene encodes CDR1 MNHNS and CDR2 SASEGT. This CDR3 is 15 amino acids long. V dropped 3 bases and J dropped 1; count of bases not matched to a gene: 5. The DNA of the CDR3 is TGTGCCAGCAGTGATCCGCGGACAGGGAACACTGAAGCTTTCTTT. Its translation is CASSDPRTGNTEAFF.

V and J are TRBV10-3 and TRBJ2-7; weak D call: TRBD1 (6 bases). This CDR3 region has 15 residues. Germline lookup yields CDR1 ENHRY and CDR2 SYGVKD. V was pared by 2 bases and J by 8 bases, with 19 bases between. CDR3 nucleotide sequence: TGTGCCATCAGTGAGGAGAACAGGGATCTTCCTAAGCAGTACTTC. Translated: CAISEENRDLPKQYF.

The chain joins TRBV21-1 to TRBJ2-1; no check of the table's D call, TRBD2, against the DNA was made. TRBV21-1 is a recognized pseudogene. The CDR3 totals 14 residues. Here the CDR3 DNA reads TGTGCCAGCAGCAAAGTGCCAAGAGAGAATGAGCAGTTCTTC. It translates to CASSKVPRENEQFF.

V and J are TRBV15 and TRBJ1-5; no firm D call. This CDR3 spans 13 amino acids. The germline V and J ends were trimmed by 0 bases and 5 bases, with 5 bases remaining between them. Germline V gene lookup returns CDR1 LNHNV and CDR2 YYDKDF (reference sequence). This CDR3 reads CATSRDFDQPQHF. The DNA of the CDR3 is TGTGCCACCAGCAGAGATTTCGATCAGCCCCAGCATTTT.

The chain employs TRBV11-2 and TRBJ1-1, with a possible D match to TRBD1 (6 bases). This CDR3 contains 13 residues. Germline V gives CDR1 SGHAT, CDR2 FQNNGV. V was trimmed by 5 bases and J by 4 bases, leaving 11 bases between them. DNA of the CDR3: TGTGCCAGCAGCAACAGGGAGCCCACTGAAGCTTTCTTT. The encoded protein is CASSNREPTEAFF.

The V gene is TRBV29-1, the J gene TRBJ2-3; TRBD2 agrees at 7 bases. CDR3 size: 13 residues. V shed 6 bases and J 3 bases; nucleotides not matched to a gene: 6. From germline, CDR1 is SQVTM and CDR2 ANQGSEA. CDR3 nucleotide sequence: TGCAGCGTGGATACGGGGGGTACAGATACGCAGTATTTT. This codes for CSVDTGGTDTQYF.

V usage is TRBV7-2 and J usage is TRBJ2-7; D gene unclear. The CDR3 loop spans 13 amino acids. V lost 0 bases and J 4 bases, leaving 7 bases between the germline ends. Germline CDR1 and CDR2: SGHTA and FQGNSA. The CDR3 protein is CASSLAPGYEQYF. The CDR3 DNA reads TGTGCCAGCAGCTTAGCGCCGGGTTACGAGCAGTACTTC.

The chain uses TRBV6-5 and TRBJ1-4; perhaps TRBD1 as D (6 bases). Germline values: CDR1 MNHEY, CDR2 SVGAGI. Trimming cost V 2 bases and J 8 bases, with 15 bases left between them. The CDR3 extends over 15 amino acids. CDR3 loop: CASSYARGDREKLFF. The CDR3 DNA sequence: TGTGCCAGCAGTTACGCCAGGGGAGATAGGGAAAAACTGTTTTTT.

This chain links TRBV30 with TRBJ2-2; a weak D match, TRBD1 (6 bases). Per germline, CDR1 GTSNPN and CDR2 SVGIG (reference sequence). The V and J ends lost 3 bases and 6 bases respectively, with 8 bases between them. This CDR3 region has 12 residues. Written as DNA, the CDR3 is TGTGCCTGGAGCTCAGGGGCCGGGGAGCTGTTTTTT. This gives the protein CAWSSGAGELFF.

In its sample, this clone was seen once. The CDR3 region is CASSDRGNYGYTF. As DNA, the CDR3 is TGTGCCAGCAGTGACAGGGGGAACTATGGCTACACCTTC. This rearrangement joins TRBV27 to TRBJ1-2; 9 positions match TRBD1. The germline CDR1 and CDR2 sequences are MNHEY and SMNVEV (reference sequence). Trimming removed 5 bases from V and 2 bases from J; junction bases left unmatched: 0. The CDR3 totals 13 residues.

This clone was picked up a small number of times. This sequence joins TRBV7-7 and TRBJ1-2, with TRBD1 identical over 9 bases. In germline, CDR1 is SSHAT, CDR2 FNYEAQ (reference sequence). Trimming took 5 bases from V and 6 from J; bases not matched to a gene: 10. The CDR3 contains 15 residues. The CDR3, as DNA: TGTGCCAGCAGCCCCATACAGGGGGCGGCGAATGGCTACACCTTC. It specifies CASSPIQGAANGYTF.

J is TRBJ2-7 and V is TRBV13, with 10 bases lining up with TRBD1. J gave up 5 bases and V 0 bases, and 4 bases lay outside the gene matches. Germline CDR1 is PRHDT and CDR2 is FYEKMQ (reference sequence). CDR3 length: 15 residues. The CDR3, as DNA: TGTGCCAGCAGCTTAGGAGGGACAGGGGCCGACGAGCAGTACTTC. It yields the protein CASSLGGTGADEQYF.

The chain combines TRBV4-2 with TRBJ2-5; D perhaps matches TRBD2 (7 bases). The germline V gene encodes CDR1 LGHNA and CDR2 YNFKEQ. CDR3 size: 16 residues. Trimming cost V 1 base and J 4 bases, with 16 bases left between them. The CDR3 loop reads CASSQAPVGGRETQYF. DNA of the CDR3: TGTGCCAGCAGCCAAGCACCGGTGGGGGGGCGAGAGACCCAGTACTTC.

This chain connects TRBV5-6 to TRBJ2-3, with 8 bases fitting TRBD2. The V segment lost 4 bases and the J segment 8 bases; nucleotides outside the gene matches: 18. CDR1 and CDR2 from the germline V gene are SGHDT and YYEEEE. The CDR3 totals 17 residues. The CDR3 coding sequence is TGTGCCAGCAGCGTGACTTTATCGCGGGGGGCGGTCGTTACGCAGTATTTT. Amino acids: CASSVTLSRGAVVTQYF.

As concerns this clone: This CDR3 is also generated by other DNA sequences in the sample. The chain carries TRBV5-4 and TRBJ2-1, with TRBD2 matching 12 bases. V trimming: 1 base; J trimming: 1 base; junction bases outside the gene matches: 0. The germline V gene has CDR1 SGHNT and CDR2 YYREEE (reference sequence). The CDR3 extends over 16 amino acids. CDR3: CASSLLAGGSYNEQFF. The CDR3 DNA is TGTGCCAGCAGCTTGCTAGCGGGGGGGTCCTACAATGAGCAGTTCTTC.

The chain combines TRBV4-1 with TRBJ2-7, with TRBD1 identical over 10 bases. The CDR3 sequence is 15 residues long. V was clipped by 4 bases and J by 7 bases; unmatched bases: 10. Germline V CDR1 and CDR2: MGHRA, YSYEKL. This chain's CDR3 is CASSLPGQGFREQYF. CDR3 nucleotide sequence: TGCGCCAGCAGCCTACCGGGACAGGGGTTTCGGGAGCAGTACTTC.

The rearrangement joins TRBV25-1 to TRBJ1-4; 10 bases agree with TRBD1. The CDR3 extends over 16 amino acids. CDR1 and CDR2 (germline): MGHDK, SYGVNS. V was pared by 2 bases and J by 5 bases, with 5 bases of the junction left unmatched. CDR3 sequence reads: CASSEKGQGVNEKLFF. CDR3 nucleotide sequence: TGTGCCAGCAGTGAAAAAGGACAGGGGGTAAATGAAAAACTGTTTTTT. Full variable domain (remainder filled in from reference TRBV25-1 and TRBJ1-4): EADIYQTPRYLVIGTGKKITLECSQTMGHDKMYWYQQDPGMELHLIHYSYGVNSTEKGDLSSESTVSRIRTEHFPLTLESARPSHTSQYLCASSEKGQGVNEKLFFGSGTQLSVL.

The rearrangement uses TRBV10-2 and TRBJ1-1; D call uncertain. This CDR3 spans 12 amino acids. V was clipped by 5 bases and J by 5 bases, with 9 bases between them. CDR1 is WSHSY and CDR2 is SAAADI in the germline V gene. In DNA, the CDR3 is TGCGCCAGCAGTCCGTCGGGGACTGAAGCTTTCTTT. Its translation is CASSPSGTEAFF.

V and J are TRBV2 and TRBJ1-1; D is ambiguous. In germline, CDR1 is SNHLY, CDR2 FYNNEI. The CDR3 runs to 12 residues. The germline V and J ends were trimmed by 0 bases and 6 bases, with 5 bases remaining between them. The CDR3 coding sequence is TGTGCCAGCAGTGAAGCGAGCCCTGAAGCTTTCTTT. Amino acids: CASSEASPEAFF.

The chain links TRBV19 to TRBJ2-5, with D possibly matching TRBD2 (7 bases). This CDR3 has 16 residues. Germline V gives CDR1 LNHDA, CDR2 SQIVND (reference sequence). V was shortened by 3 bases and J by 3 bases, with 17 bases between the two germline ends. CDR3 sequence (DNA): TGTGCCAGTAGTATTGGCGGGGGCTGGGGGGAAGAGACCCAGTACTTC. Translation gives CASSIGGGWGEETQYF. Filled out from reference TRBV19 and TRBJ2-5, the complete variable domain reads DGGITQSPKYLFRKEGQNVTLSCEQNLNHDAMYWYRQDPGQGLRLIYYSQIVNDFQKGDIAEGYSVSREKKESFPLTVTSAQKNPTAFYLCASSIGGGWGEETQYFGPGTRLLVL.

The rearrangement uses TRBV7-9 and TRBJ1-2; unclear D gene. CDR3 length equals 15 residues. Germline-derived CDR1 and CDR2 are SEHNR and FQNEAQ (reference sequence). V was trimmed by 4 bases and J by 7 bases, leaving 19 bases between them. CDR3 loop: CASSSKEAGWGGYTF. CDR3 nucleotides: TGTGCCAGCAGCTCTAAAGAGGCGGGGTGGGGTGGCTACACCTTC.

At least ten counts were recorded for this clone. The V gene is TRBV5-1, the J gene TRBJ2-7; the D gene is possibly TRBD2 (5 bases). CDR3 length: 14 residues. Germline V CDR1 and CDR2: SGHRS, YFSETQ. V lost 3 bases and J 3 bases, leaving 13 bases between the germline ends. The CDR3 region is CASSYFPGIYEQYF. In DNA form, the CDR3 reads TGCGCCAGCAGCTACTTCCCGGGGATCTACGAGCAGTACTTC.

The rearrangement uses TRBV30 and TRBJ2-7; TRBD2 might be the D (5 bases). Germline CDR1 reads GTSNPN; CDR2 reads SVGIG (reference sequence). Trimming left V 3 bases short and J 3 bases short, with 9 bases between. The CDR3 has 12 amino acids. The CDR3 protein is CAWRTGSYEQYF. In DNA form, the CDR3 reads TGTGCCTGGAGGACTGGGAGCTACGAGCAGTACTTC.